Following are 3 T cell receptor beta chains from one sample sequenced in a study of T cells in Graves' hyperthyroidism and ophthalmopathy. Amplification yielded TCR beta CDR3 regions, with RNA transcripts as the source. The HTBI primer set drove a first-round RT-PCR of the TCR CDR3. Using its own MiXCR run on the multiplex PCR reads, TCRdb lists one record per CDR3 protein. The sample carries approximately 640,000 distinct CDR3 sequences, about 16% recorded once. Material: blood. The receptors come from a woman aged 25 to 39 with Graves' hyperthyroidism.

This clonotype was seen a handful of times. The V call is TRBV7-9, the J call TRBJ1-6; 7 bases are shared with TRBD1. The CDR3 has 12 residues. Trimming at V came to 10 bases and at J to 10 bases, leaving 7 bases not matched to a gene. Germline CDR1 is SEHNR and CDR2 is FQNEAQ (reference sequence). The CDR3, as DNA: TGTGCCATCCAGGGGGGAAACTCACCCCTCCACTTT. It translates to CAIQGGNSPLHF.

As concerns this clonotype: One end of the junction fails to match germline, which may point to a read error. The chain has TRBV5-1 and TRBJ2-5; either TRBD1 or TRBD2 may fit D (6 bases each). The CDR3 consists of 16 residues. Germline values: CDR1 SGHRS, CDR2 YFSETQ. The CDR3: CTSSLATGARVETQYF. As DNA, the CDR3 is TGCACCAGCAGCTTGGCCACGGGGGCGCGTGTAGAGACCCAGTACTTC.

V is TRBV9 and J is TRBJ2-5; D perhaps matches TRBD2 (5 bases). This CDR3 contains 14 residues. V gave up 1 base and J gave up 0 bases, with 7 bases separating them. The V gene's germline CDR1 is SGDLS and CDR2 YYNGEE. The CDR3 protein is CASSVRGYQETQYF. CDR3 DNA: TGTGCCAGCAGCGTAAGAGGGTACCAAGAGACCCAGTACTTC.